These 3 T cell receptor beta chains came from one sample sequenced in a study of T cells in Graves' hyperthyroidism and ophthalmopathy. TCR beta CDR3 sequences were amplified from RNA transcripts. The TCR CDR3 was amplified in a first-round RT-PCR using the HTBI primer set. TCRdb re-analysed the multiplex PCR reads in MiXCR, keeping a single row per CDR3 protein. The table shows roughly 380,000 distinct CDR3 sequences, with 15% to 20% occurring only once. The sample was blood. The receptor set was obtained from a woman in her forties with Graves' ophthalmopathy.

This clonotype showed up many times. This chain links TRBV2 with TRBJ1-2; D uncertain. The CDR3 consists of 13 residues. V dropped 3 bases and J dropped 5 bases, with 10 bases sitting between them. Germline V gives CDR1 SNHLY, CDR2 FYNNEI. Here the CDR3 reads CASSDSVVYGYTF. CDR3 nucleotides: TGTGCCAGCAGTGACAGCGTTGTTTATGGCTACACCTTC. The entire variable domain, with the rest obtained from reference TRBV2 and TRBJ1-2, is as follows: EPEVTQTPSHQVTQMGQEVILRCVPISNHLYFYWYRQILGQKVEFLVSFYNNEISEKSEIFDDQFSVERPDGSNFTLKIRSTKLEDSAMYFCASSDSVVYGYTFGSGTRLTVV.

This clonotype showed up many times. The gene calls are TRBV30 and TRBJ2-5; 14 bases are a match to TRBD2. Germline assignment: CDR1 GTSNPN and CDR2 SVGIG (reference sequence). CDR3 length equals 16 residues. The V gene end was trimmed by 4 bases and the J gene end by 5 bases; junction bases not matched to a gene: 9. CDR3 loop: CAWTVGTSGSRETQYF. The CDR3 nucleotides read TGTGCCTGGACCGTCGGGACTAGCGGGAGCCGTGAGACCCAGTACTTC.

At least ten counts were recorded for this clonotype. CDR3 region: CSASSRTSGTNTGELFF. The CDR3 region has the DNA TGCAGTGCTAGTTCGCGGACTAGCGGGACGAACACCGGGGAGCTGTTTTTT. The genes are TRBV20-1 and TRBJ2-2; 12 positions agree with TRBD2. With V trimmed by 3 bases and J by 0 bases, 5 bases remained unmatched. CDR1 DFQATT and CDR2 SNEGSKA come from the germline V gene (reference sequence). The CDR3 extends over 17 amino acids.